These 21 T cell receptor beta chains were sequenced from one sample in a study of beta chain features in type 1 diabetes. Sequenced material consisted of expressed TCRB transcripts (all of the isolated RNA was reverse transcribed). Profiling relied on immunoSEQ multiplex PCR, and the TCRdb table lists in-frame clones only, not all of them. The sample holds hundreds of thousands of clones, over 12% seen once. Notes on the study in general: For Type 1 diabetes patients, all four CD4+ subsets carried TCRB CDR3s that were moderately but significantly shorter.

Which antigens these TCRs recognize remains unknown. Sequences were obtained from naive CD4+ T cells from blood. The receptors stem from a man aged 18 to 35 with type 1 diabetes.

This clone has more than one count but fewer than ten. The chain employs TRBV6-6 and TRBJ2-2; perhaps TRBD1 as D (5 bases). The CDR3 consists of 13 residues. Trimming pared 4 bases from V and 5 bases from J, leaving 8 bases between. Germline assignment: CDR1 MNHNY and CDR2 SVGAGI (reference sequence). CDR3 amino acids: CASSFSGTGELFF. The DNA of the CDR3 is TGTGCCAGCAGTTTCTCAGGGACCGGGGAGCTGTTTTTT.

This clone was observed a few times. V usage is TRBV4-1 and J usage is TRBJ2-1, with D perhaps matching TRBD2 (6 bases). With 2 bases removed from V and 14 bases from J, the gap between germline ends came to 16 bases. Germline CDR1 MGHRA, CDR2 YSYEKL. This CDR3 comprises 13 residues. The CDR3 protein is CASSQRWGGNEFF. The CDR3, as DNA: TGCGCCAGCAGCCAACGTTGGGGCGGGAACGAGTTCTTC.

The chain is built from TRBV30 and TRBJ1-1; 8 bases fit TRBD1. The CDR3 is 14 amino acids. The germline V gene has CDR1 GTSNPN and CDR2 SVGIG (reference sequence). V lost 2 bases to trimming and J lost 0 bases; unmatched junction nucleotides: 2. CDR3 sequence: CAWSKDRVNTEAFF. DNA for the CDR3: TGTGCCTGGAGTAAGGACAGGGTGAACACTGAAGCTTTCTTT.

In its sample, this clone was seen a few times. The chain employs TRBV30 and TRBJ1-2; 7 bases line up with TRBD1. The CDR3 runs to 18 residues. V lost 2 bases to trimming and J lost 1 base; unmatched junction nucleotides: 16. Germline V CDR1 and CDR2: GTSNPN, SVGIG (reference sequence). The CDR3 protein is CAWSPITGTAGYNYGYTF. CDR3 sequence (DNA): TGTGCCTGGAGTCCTATTACCGGGACAGCAGGATATAACTATGGCTACACCTTC.

This clone has a handful of counts. The chain has TRBV15 and TRBJ1-1; 8 bases fit TRBD1. The ends lost 1 base at V and 7 bases at J; junction bases unmatched: 8. The CDR3 runs to 15 residues. Germline assignment: CDR1 LNHNV and CDR2 YYDKDF (reference sequence). CDR3 sequence: CATSRGTGTLGEAFF. DNA of the CDR3: TGTGCCACCAGCAGAGGGACAGGGACATTAGGTGAAGCTTTCTTT.

The chain employs TRBV18 and TRBJ2-7, with D possibly being TRBD2 (6 bases). The CDR3 is 11 amino acids. Germline CDR1 reads KGHSH; CDR2 reads LQKENI. Trimming pared 2 bases from V and 13 bases from J, leaving 12 bases between. CDR3 coding DNA: TGTGCCAGCTCACCAGGGGAGGCAGCTTACTTC. It is translated as CASSPGEAAYF.

In this sample, this clone turned up a few times. The rearrangement joins TRBV28 to TRBJ1-6; D may be TRBD1 (5 bases). Germline CDR1 and CDR2: MDHEN and SYDVKM. The CDR3 covers 15 residues. Trimming removed 6 bases at V and 2 bases at J, with 11 bases between. The CDR3 region is CASSAGGTYNSPLHF. The CDR3 bases are TGTGCCAGCAGCGCCGGGGGGACCTATAATTCACCCCTCCACTTT.

This clone has only a few counts. The gene calls are TRBV7-9 and TRBJ2-7; D remains unclear. Trimming stripped 5 bases from V and 0 bases from J, with 11 bases between. This CDR3 comprises 14 residues. Germline-derived CDR1 and CDR2 are SEHNR and FQNEAQ (reference sequence). The chain's CDR3 is CASSPQRFSYEQYF. The CDR3 DNA sequence: TGTGCCAGCAGCCCACAGAGGTTCTCCTACGAGCAGTACTTC.

J is TRBJ1-5 and V is TRBV4-2, with D tentatively TRBD1 (5 bases). The CDR3 is 15 amino acids. V was shortened by 1 base and J by 5 bases, with 12 bases between the two germline ends. CDR1 is LGHNA and CDR2 is YNFKEQ in the germline V gene. The CDR3: CASSQGVGADQPQHF. The CDR3 nucleotides are TGTGCCAGCAGCCAAGGCGTAGGGGCGGATCAGCCCCAGCATTTT.

With respect to this clone: This may arise from a read error, as a much more abundant clone is one base away. This chain connects TRBV25-1 to TRBJ2-5; no definite D call. CDR1 is MGHDK, CDR2 SYGVNS, per germline. Trimming took 2 bases from V and 5 from J, leaving 0 bases between them. The length of the CDR3 is 10 residues. This CDR3 reads CASSEETQYF. The DNA for the CDR3 is TGTGCCAGCAGTGAAGAGACCCAGTACTTC.

This chain connects TRBV30 to TRBJ1-5; D might be TRBD1 (5 bases). The CDR3 is made up of 13 amino acids. Germline V lookup: CDR1 GTSNPN, CDR2 SVGIG (reference sequence). Trimming stripped 6 bases from V and 3 bases from J, with 12 bases between. CDR3 DNA sequence: TGTGCCTGTGGGACGGGGCACAATCAGCCCCAGCATTTT. Translated: CACGTGHNQPQHF.

This clone turned up a few times. The chain carries TRBV11-3 and TRBJ2-7, with D possibly TRBD2 on 5 matching bases. The CDR3 extends over 19 amino acids. The V gene lost 5 bases and the J gene lost 2 bases, with 28 bases spanning the gap. Germline V gene sequence: CDR1 SGHNT, CDR2 YENEEA. The CDR3 is CASSHPLREFNRRPYEQYF. The DNA of the CDR3 is TGTGCCAGCAGCCACCCCCTTCGGGAATTTAACCGAAGACCCTACGAGCAGTACTTC. The full variable domain, its missing parts supplied by reference TRBV11-3 and TRBJ2-7, is EAGVVQSPRYKIIEKKQPVAFWCNPISGHNTLYWYLQNLGQGPELLIRYENEEAVDDSQLPKDRFSAERLKGVDSTLKIQPAELGDSAVYLCASSHPLREFNRRPYEQYFGPGTRLTVT.

This chain joins TRBV30 and TRBJ2-3; D is perhaps TRBD2 (6 bases). In germline, CDR1 is GTSNPN, CDR2 SVGIG (reference sequence). This CDR3 region has 16 residues. Trimming removed 3 bases at V and 3 bases at J, with 19 bases between. The CDR3: CAWSGGESANTDTQYF. The CDR3 DNA follows: TGTGCCTGGAGCGGCGGGGAATCAGCTAATACAGATACGCAGTATTTT.

The chain uses TRBV2 and TRBJ2-2, with 7 bases identical to TRBD1. The germline CDR1 and CDR2 sequences are SNHLY and FYNNEI. The length of the CDR3 is 15 residues. The ends lost 5 bases at V and 2 bases at J; junction bases unmatched: 5. The CDR3 coding sequence is TGTGCCAGCAGTTCCGGGACAGTTAACACCGGGGAGCTGTTTTTT. It is translated as CASSSGTVNTGELFF.

The chain uses TRBV30 and TRBJ2-3; 7 nucleotides line up with TRBD2. This CDR3 has 15 amino acids. The germline CDR1 and CDR2 sequences are GTSNPN and SVGIG (reference sequence). V lost 8 bases to trimming and J lost 2 bases; unmatched junction nucleotides: 13. The CDR3: CAGGRTRENTDTQYF. CDR3 DNA sequence: TGTGCCGGTGGAAGGACGCGGGAGAACACAGATACGCAGTATTTT. Full variable domain (outside the CDR3, taken from reference TRBV30 and TRBJ2-3): SQTIHQWPATLVQPVGSPLSLECTVEGTSNPNLYWYRQAAGRGLQLLFYSVGIGQISSEVPQNLSASRPQDRQFILSSKKLLLSDSGFYLCAGGRTRENTDTQYFGPGTRLTVL.

In its sample, this clone was seen once. The genes are TRBV7-6 and TRBJ2-6, with 11 positions matching TRBD1. The junction had 8 bases not matched to a gene; V was cut back by 8 bases and J by 2 bases. The CDR3 sequence is 17 residues long. Germline V CDR1 and CDR2: SGHVS, FNYEAQ. The CDR3 loop reads CASAERTGGAGANVLTF. In DNA, the CDR3 is TGTGCCAGCGCCGAGAGGACAGGGGGCGCTGGGGCCAACGTCCTGACTTTC.

The J gene is TRBJ1-2, the V gene TRBV6-5, with 8 nucleotides matching TRBD1. This CDR3 is built from 11 residues. The germline CDR1 and CDR2 sequences are MNHEY and SVGAGI. Trimming took 11 bases from V and 6 from J; bases not matched to a gene: 5. CDR3 protein: CASRTGNGYTF. CDR3 DNA sequence: TGTGCCTCCCGGACAGGGAATGGCTACACCTTC.

This clone was observed a handful of times. J is TRBJ2-1 and V is TRBV5-4, with D maybe TRBD1 (5 bases). The ends were cut back, 0 bases at V and 0 bases at J, with 7 bases in the middle. CDR3 length: 15 residues. From germline, CDR1 is SGHNT and CDR2 YYREEE (reference sequence). The CDR3 spells CASSLEQGSYNEQFF. The CDR3 DNA follows: TGTGCCAGCAGCTTGGAGCAGGGCTCCTACAATGAGCAGTTCTTC. The variable domain in full, completed from reference TRBV5-4 and TRBJ2-1, reads ETGVTQSPTHLIKTRGQQVTLRCSSQSGHNTVSWYQQALGQGPQFIFQYYREEENGRGNFPPRFSGLQFPNYSSELNVNALELDDSALYLCASSLEQGSYNEQFFGPGTRLTVL.

The chain recombines TRBV6-5 with TRBJ1-1, with 9 positions matching TRBD1. Per the germline V gene, CDR1 is MNHEY and CDR2 is SVGAGI. This CDR3 region has 14 residues. Germline trimming cut 4 bases from V and 4 bases from J; bases unmatched to any gene: 4. The CDR3: CASSSGQGSTEAFF. DNA of the CDR3: TGTGCCAGCAGTTCTGGACAGGGGAGCACTGAAGCTTTCTTT.

This CDR3 reads CASSLAPQGATGELFF. The CDR3 DNA reads TGCGCCAGCAGCTTGGCCCCCCAGGGGGCGACCGGGGAGCTGTTTTTT. This chain links TRBV5-1 with TRBJ2-2; 8 bases map to TRBD1. The CDR3 length is 16 residues. Trimming took 0 bases from V and 5 from J; bases not matched to a gene: 6. Germline loops: CDR1 SGHRS, CDR2 YFSETQ. The full variable domain, with the rest looked up from reference TRBV5-1 and TRBJ2-2, is KAGVTQTPRYLIKTRGQQVTLSCSPISGHRSVSWYQQTPGQGLQFLFEYFSETQRNKGNFPGRFSGRQFSNSRSEMNVSTLELGDSALYLCASSLAPQGATGELFFGEGSRLTVL.

On this clone: Possible read error: a much larger clone is one base away. The chain carries TRBV28 and TRBJ2-3; D might be TRBD2 (5 bases). This CDR3 has 14 residues. Trimming took 6 bases from V and 1 from J, leaving 11 bases between them. In germline, CDR1 is MDHEN, CDR2 SYDVKM. CDR3 loop: CASSLARGTDTQYF. CDR3 sequence (DNA): TGTGCCAGCAGCTTAGCGAGGGGCACAGATACGCAGTATTTT.